This TCR beta chain was identified in a study of blood T cell repertoires in COVID-19. Study details: Some COVID-19 samples were acute and others convalescent; all came from the United States, Italy and Spain.

Using immunoSEQ multiplex PCR, the repertoire was profiled, and TCRdb retains in-frame clones only, with some absent. This sample yields 24,000 or so clones, of which roughly 80% are seen a single time; approximately 60% belongs to the top ten. Unmatched junction bases numbered 7, after V lost 0 bases and J lost 1 base. The CDR3 totals 17 residues. Per the germline V gene, CDR1 is ENHRY and CDR2 is SYGVKD. This chain links TRBV10-3 with TRBJ1-1; 8 bases are a match to TRBD1. The clonotype was recovered from a woman older than 75 with acute or convalescent COVID-19. Sequenced material: peripheral blood. The CDR3 nucleotides read TGTGCCATCAGTGAGTCGGAAAGGACAGGGAGGAACACTGAAGCTTTCTTT. This encodes CAISESERTGRNTEAFF.